The clone carrying this T cell receptor (beta chain) was detected a few times. Its antigen is currently unknown. Gene names denote mouse genes. With the read ending 1 residue before the CDR3 end, the germline J gene is used to fill in that end. This entry comes from a study of tissue T cells after allogeneic stem cell transplantation. The CDR3 is 11 amino acids. V shed 3 bases and J shed 10 bases, with 10 bases lying between them. Germline values: CDR1 GKSSPN, CDR2 SITVG. TCRdb's table, derived via immunoSEQ multiplex PCR, lists solely in-frame clones and lacks some. The repertoire consists of roughly 3,000 clones, with roughly 41% occurring once and the leading ten covering 25% to 30%. Time point reported: mouse harvest day 14 after allogeneic transplant. Mouse grafts combined 10^7 T-cell-depleted bone marrow cells with 10^6 splenic CD5+ T cells. B6 (H2b) cells into BALB/c (H2d) mice; tissues taken at day 7 or 14.

The study, taken as a whole, reports: Across patients, clones rarely overlapped, yet motif clusters were shared tissue-specifically. Anatomically similar tissues had similar TCR repertoires within each patient. In patients and mice, blood and spleen missed much of tissue repertoire.

Sequenced sample: gut tissue. The chain has TRBV31 and TRBJ2-1; D is unclear. This receptor was identified in a female BALB/c mouse given C57BL/6 T cells with graft-versus-host disease after an allogeneic hematopoietic cell transplant. The sequenced CDR3 bases are TGTGCCTGGAGGCCAGACTCCGAGCAGTTC. It codes for CAWRPDSEQF. The entire CDR3 sequence reads CAWRPDSEQFF.